This TCR beta chain was recovered during a study of Ad26.COV2.S vaccination and SARS-CoV-2 variants. Study overall: Ad26.COV2.S, an intramuscular injection, was given once or twice 56 days apart. General observations from the study: The analyses of TCR breadth and depth may have understated the size of total T cell responses.

The CDR3 totals 15 residues. V shed 7 bases, J shed 4 bases, and the junction held 7 bases outside the gene matches. Germline assignment: CDR1 SEHNR and CDR2 FQNEAQ (reference sequence). Treatment specified: 15 to 20 received Ad26.COV2.S at low or high dose, single or two shots; 5 received placebo; per-sample allocation not given. The samples date from day 63 after the first vaccine or placebo injection. Based in Boston, the donor was an adult of 18-55 years. Concerning this clone itself: Its antigen is as yet unknown.

Repertoires were generated with immunoSEQ multiplex PCR, while TCRdb's copy carries only in-frame clones and drops some. In the table there are roughly 400,000 clones, 80% to 95% of which are singletons. The source of this sequence is a person between 18 and 60 years old who received the Ad26.COV2.S COVID-19 vaccine or a placebo. The sample was peripheral blood, taken in a trial of Ad26.COV2.S vaccine versus placebo. This chain joins TRBV7-9 and TRBJ2-5; 12 bases fit TRBD1. The CDR3 loop reads CASTRRDRGRETQYF. The CDR3, as DNA: TGTGCCAGCACCCGCCGGGACAGGGGGCGAGAGACCCAGTACTTC.